The entry below gives a single T cell receptor (beta chain) sequence along with its context. It has no known antigen specificity. It has no much larger one-base neighbor in the sample; base qualities were not kept. During the collection period, no immune events, such as infections, were documented for the healthy donors. Healthy-donor blood repertoires served as a training cohort to calibrate time-dependent variance in a beta-binomial model of T-cell clone differential abundance. The training cohort comprised approximately 10 healthy donors, 3 female and 7 male. The donors were between roughly 25 and 65 years old, with an average age of about 40 years. Obtained from a commercial supplier, whole blood was collected from each healthy donor at three time points set around two weeks apart. For immunosequencing, genomic DNA was extracted from unsorted whole blood. Inclusive of the bounding cysteine and phenylalanine, the CDR3 is 16 residues long. Kept here is only the CDR3 DNA, which spans 48 bases and is read in frame from base 1. For CDR1 and CDR2, the germline V gene lists SGHRS and YFSETQ. V is trimmed back by 0 bases and J by 2 bases, and the junction contains 4 bases that no gene match accounts for.

The sample is drawn from a study of identifying expanded T cells in peripheral blood (dated by TCRdb to the late 2010s). In the study overall: Technical replicates were generated by sequencing separate aliquots of the same genomic DNA pool, and four replicates were compared pairwise.

Results and caveats for the whole study, not just this receptor: The authors expected that biological variance in healthy repertoires might rise further over much longer intervals, such as months to years. Across all healthy donors, variance in clone template counts between roughly 2-week samples was found to increase significantly with total template count. Between technical replicates the binomial model flagged approximately 1.3 differentially abundant clones, whereas over around 2 weeks the binomial model flagged about 15 and over approximately four weeks around 19. The beta-binomial model significantly reduced the number of clones called differentially abundant and the false-positive rate across all healthy-donor time intervals.

TCRbeta CDR3 regions were profiled by bias-controlled multiplex PCR amplification of genomic DNA with the immunoSEQ Assay. The study's own analysis went as follows. The absolute abundance of each unique TCRbeta CDR3 region was quantified after sequences were collapsed and filtered. Differential abundance was assessed using a binomial (Fisher-equivalent) model and a beta-binomial model in which time-dependent variance fitted from healthy donors was added. Clones with fewer than 5 combined templates were removed, and differential abundance was called for clones with a Benjamini-Hochberg FDR below 0.01. The form v = (b*log(k)+a)^2 was used to model beta-binomial variance as a function of total template count across the two samples. This is the immuneACCESS table as TCRdb keeps it, with only in-frame sequences that have V and J called. A part of the clones is gone; compared with another copy, unresolved V genes explain less than half, and the rest is unexplained. That table is the source of V, J and clone size, and D and trimming were worked out from the DNA. The sample contains approximately 140,000 clones, around nine tenths of them found a single time. Clones ranked in the top ten supply around 8.4% of the sample.

The chain is encoded by TRBV5-1 joined to TRBJ2-1; 8 middle bases align to TRBD2. This receptor was obtained from a person aged 18 to 70 in good health. The sample taken for sequencing was blood. This receptor carries the CDR3 CASSLDPAGAYNEQFF. The bases are TGCGCCAGCAGCTTGGACCCAGCGGGAGCCTACAATGAGCAGTTCTTC.